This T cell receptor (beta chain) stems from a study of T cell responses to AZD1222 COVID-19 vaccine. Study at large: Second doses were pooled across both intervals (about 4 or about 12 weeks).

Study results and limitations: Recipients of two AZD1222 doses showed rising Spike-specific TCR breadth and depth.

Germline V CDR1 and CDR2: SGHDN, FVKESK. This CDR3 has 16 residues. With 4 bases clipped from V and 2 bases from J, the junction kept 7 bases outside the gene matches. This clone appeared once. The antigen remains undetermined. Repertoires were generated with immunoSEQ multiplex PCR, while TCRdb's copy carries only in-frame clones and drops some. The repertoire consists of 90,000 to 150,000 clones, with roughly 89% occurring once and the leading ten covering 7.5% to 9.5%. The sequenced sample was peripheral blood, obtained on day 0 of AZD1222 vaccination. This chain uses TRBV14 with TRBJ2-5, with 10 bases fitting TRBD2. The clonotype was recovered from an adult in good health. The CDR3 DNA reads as TGTGCCAGCAGCCCCCGACTAGCGGGCCTTCAAGAGACCCAGTACTTC. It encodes CASSPRLAGLQETQYF.